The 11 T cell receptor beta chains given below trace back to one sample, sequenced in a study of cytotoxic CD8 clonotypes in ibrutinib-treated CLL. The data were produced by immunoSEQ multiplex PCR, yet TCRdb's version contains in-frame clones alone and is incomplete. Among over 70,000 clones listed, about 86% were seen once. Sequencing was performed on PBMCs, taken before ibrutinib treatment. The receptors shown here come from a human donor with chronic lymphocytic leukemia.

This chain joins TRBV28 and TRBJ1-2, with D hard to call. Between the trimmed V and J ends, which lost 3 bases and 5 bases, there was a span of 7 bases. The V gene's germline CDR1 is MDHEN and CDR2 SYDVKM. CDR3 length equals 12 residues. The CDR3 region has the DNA TGTGCCAGCAGTTTTCAGTCTTATGGCTACACCTTC. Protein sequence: CASSFQSYGYTF.

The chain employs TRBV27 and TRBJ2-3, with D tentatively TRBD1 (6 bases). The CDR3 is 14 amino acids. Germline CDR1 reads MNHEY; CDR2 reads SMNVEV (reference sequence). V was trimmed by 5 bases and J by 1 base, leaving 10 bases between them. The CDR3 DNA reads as TGTGCCAGCAGTCGACGACAGGGCACAGATACGCAGTATTTT. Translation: CASSRRQGTDTQYF.

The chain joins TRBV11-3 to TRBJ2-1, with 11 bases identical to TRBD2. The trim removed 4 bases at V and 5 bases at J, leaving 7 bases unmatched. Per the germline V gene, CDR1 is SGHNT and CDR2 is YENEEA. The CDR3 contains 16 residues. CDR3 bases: TGTGCCAGCAGCTCCACTAGCGGGAGCGGAGACAATGAGCAGTTCTTC. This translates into CASSSTSGSGDNEQFF. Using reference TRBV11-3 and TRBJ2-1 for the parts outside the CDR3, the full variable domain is EAGVVQSPRYKIIEKKQPVAFWCNPISGHNTLYWYLQNLGQGPELLIRYENEEAVDDSQLPKDRFSAERLKGVDSTLKIQPAELGDSAVYLCASSSTSGSGDNEQFFGPGTRLTVL.

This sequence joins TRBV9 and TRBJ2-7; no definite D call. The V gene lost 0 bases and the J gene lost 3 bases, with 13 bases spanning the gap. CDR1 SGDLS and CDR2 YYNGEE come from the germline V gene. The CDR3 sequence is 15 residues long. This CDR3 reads CASSVGNSGFYEQYF. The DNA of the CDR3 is TGTGCCAGCAGCGTAGGGAATTCGGGCTTCTACGAGCAGTACTTC.

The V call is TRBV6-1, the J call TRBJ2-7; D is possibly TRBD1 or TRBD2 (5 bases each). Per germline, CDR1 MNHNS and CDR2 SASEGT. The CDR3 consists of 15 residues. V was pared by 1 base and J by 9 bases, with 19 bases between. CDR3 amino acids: CASSEGDPALRGQYF. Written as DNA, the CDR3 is TGTGCCAGCAGTGAAGGGGACCCTGCTCTAAGGGGGCAGTACTTC.

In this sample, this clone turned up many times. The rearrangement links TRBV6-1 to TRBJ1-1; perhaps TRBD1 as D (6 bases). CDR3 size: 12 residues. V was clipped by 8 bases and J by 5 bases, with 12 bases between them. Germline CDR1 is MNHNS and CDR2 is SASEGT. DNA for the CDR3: TGTGCCAGCCGCACAGGGTTGACTGAAGCTTTCTTT. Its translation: CASRTGLTEAFF.

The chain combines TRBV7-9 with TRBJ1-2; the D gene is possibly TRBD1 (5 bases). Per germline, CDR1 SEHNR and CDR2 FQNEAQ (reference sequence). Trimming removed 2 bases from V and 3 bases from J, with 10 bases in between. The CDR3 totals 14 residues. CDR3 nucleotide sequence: TGTGCCAGCAGCTTATTAGGGGTTGACTATGGCTACACCTTC. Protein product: CASSLLGVDYGYTF.

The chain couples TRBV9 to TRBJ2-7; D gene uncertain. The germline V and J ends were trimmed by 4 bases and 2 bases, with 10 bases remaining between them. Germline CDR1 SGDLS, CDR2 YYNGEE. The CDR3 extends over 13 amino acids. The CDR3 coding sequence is TGTGCCAGCAGCCCCGCTGGACCCTACGAGCAGTACTTC. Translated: CASSPAGPYEQYF. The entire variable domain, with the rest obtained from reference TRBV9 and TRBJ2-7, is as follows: DSGVTQTPKHLITATGQRVTLRCSPRSGDLSVYWYQQSLDQGLQFLIQYYNGEERAKGNILERFSAQQFPDLHSELNLSSLELGDSALYFCASSPAGPYEQYFGPGTRLTVT.

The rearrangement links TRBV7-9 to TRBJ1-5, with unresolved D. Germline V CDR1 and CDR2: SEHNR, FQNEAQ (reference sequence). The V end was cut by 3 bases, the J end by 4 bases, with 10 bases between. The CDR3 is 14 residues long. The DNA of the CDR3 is TGTGCCAGCAGCTTTGGATATGGTAATCAGCCCCAGCATTTT. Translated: CASSFGYGNQPQHF.

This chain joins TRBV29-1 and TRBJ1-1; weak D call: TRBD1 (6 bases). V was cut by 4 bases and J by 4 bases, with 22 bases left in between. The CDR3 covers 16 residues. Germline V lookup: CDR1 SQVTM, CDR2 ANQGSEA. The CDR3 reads CSVADSRVVGGTEAFF. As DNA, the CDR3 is TGCAGCGTTGCGGATTCCAGGGTTGTAGGGGGCACTGAAGCTTTCTTT.

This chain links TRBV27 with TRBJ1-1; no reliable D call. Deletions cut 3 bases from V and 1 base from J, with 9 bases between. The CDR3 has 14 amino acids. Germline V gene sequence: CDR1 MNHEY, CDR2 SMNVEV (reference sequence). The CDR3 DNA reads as TGTGCCAGCAGTTTCGGATCGGAGAACACTGAAGCTTTCTTT. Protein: CASSFGSENTEAFF.